A selection of T cell receptor beta chains follows, all from one sample in a study of cytomegalovirus exposure and HLA in healthy donors. The table came from immunoSEQ multiplex PCR; TCRdb's copy has only in-frame clones and leaves some out. The sample has over 90,000 clones, roughly three quarters seen once. The sequenced sample consisted of PBMCs. The source of these receptors is a woman aged 18-29 years in good health and CMV-seropositive. Both conserved end residues are part of each CDR3. A D gene is named only where the DNA matches it firmly. Rows give clone size only sometimes, using once, few, many, or a class for an expanded clone.

CDR3nt: TGTGCCAGCAGCCAGCAACGACTAGCGGGAGGGACCGGGGAGCTGTTTTTT; CDR3aa: CASSQQRLAGGTGELFF; d_gene: TRBD2; abundance: NA; v_gene: TRBV14; j_gene: TRBJ2-2
CDR3nt: TGTGCCAGCAGTGAAGCCCCTCAAGCGGGGGCCTTAAATACCTACGAGCAGTACTTC; CDR3aa: CASSEAPQAGALNTYEQYF; d_gene: TRBD2; abundance: NA; v_gene: TRBV2; j_gene: TRBJ2-7
CDR3nt: TGCGCCAGCAGCTTGGGTGTAATGGGGGCCTCCTACGAGCAGTACTTC; CDR3aa: CASSLGVMGASYEQYF; d_gene: NA; abundance: NA; v_gene: TRBV5-1; j_gene: TRBJ2-7
CDR3nt: TGTGCCAGCAGCTCACGCGGGGGGGCAGGGACAGATACGCAGTATTTT; CDR3aa: CASSSRGGAGTDTQYF; d_gene: TRBD2; abundance: NA; v_gene: TRBV7-6; j_gene: TRBJ2-3
CDR3nt: TGTGCCAGCAGCTTGTGGGTGGAGGGATCCCTCTCCCAGCATTTT; CDR3aa: CASSLWVEGSLSQHF; d_gene: NA; abundance: NA; v_gene: TRBV5-8; j_gene: TRBJ1-5
CDR3nt: TGTGCCAGCAGAATGACAGGAGACACCATATATTTT; CDR3aa: CASRMTGDTIYF; d_gene: NA; abundance: NA; v_gene: TRBV6-5; j_gene: TRBJ1-3
CDR3nt: TGTGCCAGCAGCCAACAGGGAAACACTGAAGCTTTCTTT; CDR3aa: CASSQQGNTEAFF; d_gene: NA; abundance: NA; v_gene: TRBV7-9; j_gene: TRBJ1-1
CDR3nt: TGCGCCAGCAGCCAAACTAGCGGGAGTCGAGTGGGAGAGCAGTTCTTC; CDR3aa: CASSQTSGSRVGEQFF; d_gene: TRBD2; abundance: many; v_gene: TRBV4-3; j_gene: TRBJ2-1
CDR3nt: TGTGCCATCAGTGAGTCTGAAGCTAGCGGGGACTACAATGAGCAGTTCTTC; CDR3aa: CAISESEASGDYNEQFF; d_gene: TRBD2; abundance: few; v_gene: TRBV10-3; j_gene: TRBJ2-1
CDR3nt: TGTGCCAGCAGTGGAACAGGGGACACTGAAGCTTTCTTT; CDR3aa: CASSGTGDTEAFF; d_gene: TRBD1; abundance: NA; v_gene: TRBV6-1; j_gene: TRBJ1-1
CDR3nt: TGTGCCAGCAGCTTTCAGACTAGCGCCGTAAATGAGCAGTTCTTC; CDR3aa: CASSFQTSAVNEQFF; d_gene: TRBD2; abundance: NA; v_gene: TRBV5-6; j_gene: TRBJ2-1
CDR3nt: TGTGCCAGCAGATTGACAGGGCTCTCTGGAAACACCATATATTTT; CDR3aa: CASRLTGLSGNTIYF; d_gene: TRBD1; abundance: NA; v_gene: TRBV27; j_gene: TRBJ1-3
CDR3nt: TGTGCCAGCAGTGAAATGGACACGTTTGGGAATGAGCAGTTCTTC; CDR3aa: CASSEMDTFGNEQFF; d_gene: NA; abundance: NA; v_gene: TRBV6-1; j_gene: TRBJ2-1
CDR3nt: TGTGCCAGCAGCCTCGGGACATTGACTTACAATGAGCAGTTCTTC; CDR3aa: CASSLGTLTYNEQFF; d_gene: NA; abundance: few; v_gene: TRBV5-4; j_gene: TRBJ2-1
CDR3nt: TGTGCCAGCAGCCCTAGCGGGGCAGGCGGGACCACAGATACGCAGTATTTT; CDR3aa: CASSPSGAGGTTDTQYF; d_gene: TRBD2; abundance: NA; v_gene: TRBV7-3; j_gene: TRBJ2-3
CDR3nt: TGCGCCAGCAGCCGCCTGGGACAGGGTGACTATGGCTACACCTTC; CDR3aa: CASSRLGQGDYGYTF; d_gene: TRBD1; abundance: NA; v_gene: TRBV4-3; j_gene: TRBJ1-2
CDR3nt: TGTGCCAGCAGCCCTCAGGGACTAGCGGGATTAACCGAGCAGTACTTC; CDR3aa: CASSPQGLAGLTEQYF; d_gene: TRBD2; abundance: NA; v_gene: TRBV5-4; j_gene: TRBJ2-7
CDR3nt: TGTGCCAGCAGCTTAAATGCGGGAACAGATACGCAGTATTTT; CDR3aa: CASSLNAGTDTQYF; d_gene: NA; abundance: NA; v_gene: TRBV5-4; j_gene: TRBJ2-3
CDR3nt: TGTGCCAGCAGTGGACAGGAAAGCTATGGCTACACCTTC; CDR3aa: CASSGQESYGYTF; d_gene: TRBD1; abundance: NA; v_gene: TRBV6-5; j_gene: TRBJ1-2
CDR3nt: TGTTCCAGCAGCCCACCAGGGTACGAGCAGTACTTC; CDR3aa: CSSSPPGYEQYF; d_gene: NA; abundance: few; v_gene: TRBV7-9; j_gene: TRBJ2-7
CDR3nt: TGTGCCAGCAGCGTAGGGGTAATAGCGGGGACCTACGAGCAGTACTTC; CDR3aa: CASSVGVIAGTYEQYF; d_gene: TRBD2; abundance: NA; v_gene: TRBV9; j_gene: TRBJ2-7
CDR3nt: TGTGCCAGCACGGGTTCCGGGTCCTCGAGCTACACCTTC; CDR3aa: CASTGSGSSSYTF; d_gene: NA; abundance: NA; v_gene: TRBV2; j_gene: TRBJ1-2
CDR3nt: TGTGCCAGCAGCCCCGGAGGGACAGTCGAAGCTTTCTTT; CDR3aa: CASSPGGTVEAFF; d_gene: TRBD1; abundance: NA; v_gene: TRBV9; j_gene: TRBJ1-1
CDR3nt: TGTGCCACCAGCAGAGATCAGGGCTTGGGCAATGAGCAGTTCTTC; CDR3aa: CATSRDQGLGNEQFF; d_gene: NA; abundance: NA; v_gene: TRBV15; j_gene: TRBJ2-1
CDR3nt: TGTGCCAGCAGTTACGGTGGGGGGGCTTACAATGAGCAGTTCTTC; CDR3aa: CASSYGGGAYNEQFF; d_gene: NA; abundance: NA; v_gene: TRBV6-5; j_gene: TRBJ2-1
CDR3nt: TGTGCCTGGACCTCCTCTGGAAACACCATATATTTT; CDR3aa: CAWTSSGNTIYF; d_gene: NA; abundance: NA; v_gene: TRBV30; j_gene: TRBJ1-3
CDR3nt: TGCGCCAGCAGACCATCGACAGGGCGAGGGAACACCGGGGAGCTGTTTTTT; CDR3aa: CASRPSTGRGNTGELFF; d_gene: TRBD1; abundance: NA; v_gene: TRBV10-1; j_gene: TRBJ2-2
CDR3nt: TGTGCCAGCAGCTTAAGGGGGGGCGGCACTGAAGCTTTCTTT; CDR3aa: CASSLRGGGTEAFF; d_gene: NA; abundance: once; v_gene: TRBV7-3; j_gene: TRBJ1-1